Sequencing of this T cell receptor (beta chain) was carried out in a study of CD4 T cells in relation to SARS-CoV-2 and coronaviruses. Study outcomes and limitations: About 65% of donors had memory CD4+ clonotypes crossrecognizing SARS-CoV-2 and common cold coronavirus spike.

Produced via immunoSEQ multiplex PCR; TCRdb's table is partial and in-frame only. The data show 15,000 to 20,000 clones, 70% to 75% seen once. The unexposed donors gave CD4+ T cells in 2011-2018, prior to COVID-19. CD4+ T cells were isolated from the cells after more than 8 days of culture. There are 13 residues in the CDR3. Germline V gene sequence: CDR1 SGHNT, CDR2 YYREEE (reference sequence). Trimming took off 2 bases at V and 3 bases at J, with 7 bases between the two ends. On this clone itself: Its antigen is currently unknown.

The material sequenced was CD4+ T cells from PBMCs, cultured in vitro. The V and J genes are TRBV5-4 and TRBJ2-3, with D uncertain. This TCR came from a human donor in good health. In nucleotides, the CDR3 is TGTGCCAGCAGCTTACCTACGACAGATACGCAGTATTTT. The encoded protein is CASSLPTTDTQYF. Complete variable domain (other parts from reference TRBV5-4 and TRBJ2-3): ETGVTQSPTHLIKTRGQQVTLRCSSQSGHNTVSWYQQALGQGPQFIFQYYREEENGRGNFPPRFSGLQFPNYSSELNVNALELDDSALYLCASSLPTTDTQYFGPGTRLTVL.